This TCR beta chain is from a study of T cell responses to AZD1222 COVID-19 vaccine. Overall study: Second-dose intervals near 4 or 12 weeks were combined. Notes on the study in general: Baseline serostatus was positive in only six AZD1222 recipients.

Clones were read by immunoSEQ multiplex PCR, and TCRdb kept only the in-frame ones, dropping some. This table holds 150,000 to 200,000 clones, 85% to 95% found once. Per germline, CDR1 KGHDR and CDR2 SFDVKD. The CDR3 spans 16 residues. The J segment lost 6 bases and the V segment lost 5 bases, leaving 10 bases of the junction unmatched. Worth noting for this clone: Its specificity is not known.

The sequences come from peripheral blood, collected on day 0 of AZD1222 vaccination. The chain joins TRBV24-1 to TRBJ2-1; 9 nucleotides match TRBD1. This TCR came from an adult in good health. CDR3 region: CATSVGTGTGTNEQFF. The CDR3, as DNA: TGTGCCACCAGTGTGGGTACTGGGACAGGGACCAATGAGCAGTTCTTC.